Below, 12 T cell receptor beta chains from the same sample are listed, as sequenced in a study of CD8+ T cells in alopecia areata. RNA extraction was followed by reverse transcription into cDNA, which acted as the sequencing template. The assay was immunoSEQ multiplex PCR, and TCRdb's table has in-frame clones only and misses some. The sample includes around 140,000 clones, approximately 50% of them seen just once. Sequenced material: CD4+ T cells sorted from blood, taken at week 0. All receptors come from a human donor with alopecia areata.

This clone has just a few counts. The junction departs from germline at one end; a sequencing error may be responsible. As DNA, the CDR3 is TGCAGCGTTGACTTTGGTAGCGGGAGGATTTCGATCTTC. Translated, it gives CSVDFGSGRISIF. The chain employs TRBV29-1 and TRBJ2-1, with 10 bases lining up with TRBD2. Per the germline V gene, CDR1 is SQVTM and CDR2 is ANQGSEA. CDR3 length: 13 amino acids.

This clone came up a few times. The chain employs TRBV15 and TRBJ1-2; no definite D call. Germline V CDR1 and CDR2: LNHNV, YYDKDF (reference sequence). With 8 bases removed from V and 1 base from J, the gap between germline ends came to 8 bases. The CDR3 extends over 12 amino acids. CDR3 nucleotides: TGTGCCACCGCGGGGAGTAACTATGGCTACACCTTC. It is translated as CATAGSNYGYTF.

This chain connects TRBV7-3 to TRBJ1-5, with a weak D call TRBD1 (5 bases). This CDR3 has 15 residues. CDR1 is SGHTA and CDR2 is FQGTGA in the germline V gene. Trimming pared 2 bases from V and 5 bases from J, leaving 13 bases between. The CDR3, as DNA: TGTGCCAGCAGCTTAGCCGGGCAGGGATATCAGCCCCAGCATTTT. Protein: CASSLAGQGYQPQHF.

The chain has TRBV29-1 and TRBJ2-5; D might be TRBD2 (6 bases). The CDR3 is 14 amino acids. Germline V gene sequence: CDR1 SQVTM, CDR2 ANQGSEA. The V and J ends lost 3 bases and 2 bases respectively, with 13 bases between them. The CDR3 region has the DNA TGCAGCGTTGAGGGCGGGACGGTTCAAGAGACCCAGTACTTC. Its protein is CSVEGGTVQETQYF.

The V gene is TRBV25-1, the J gene TRBJ2-5, with 12 bases lining up with TRBD1. Germline V gives CDR1 MGHDK, CDR2 SYGVNS. Unmatched junction bases numbered 13, after V lost 3 bases and J lost 5 bases. CDR3 length: 18 amino acids. DNA of the CDR3: TGTGCCAGCAGTGAGGGCATCCGGGACAGGGGGCTGGGGGAGACCCAGTACTTC. It codes for CASSEGIRDRGLGETQYF.

This clone has a handful of counts. The chain joins TRBV30 to TRBJ1-2; 7 bases agree with TRBD1. The trim removed 3 bases at V and 4 bases at J, leaving 5 bases unmatched. Germline V gene data show CDR1 as GTSNPN and CDR2 as SVGIG (reference sequence). The length of the CDR3 is 13 residues. The CDR3 sequence: CAWSRQGLYGYTF. The CDR3 nucleotides read TGTGCCTGGAGCCGACAGGGCCTCTATGGCTACACCTTC.

The chain employs TRBV29-1 and TRBJ2-3, with 15 bases identical to TRBD2. From germline, CDR1 is SQVTM and CDR2 ANQGSEA. CDR3 length equals 16 residues. After removal of 7 bases from V and 2 bases from J, the junction contained 7 bases not matched to a gene. The CDR3 DNA follows: TGCAGCGCCTTAGGACTAGCGGGAGGGATCACAGATACGCAGTATTTT. Encoded protein: CSALGLAGGITDTQYF.

This clone was seen more than once but under ten times. The chain joins TRBV29-1 to TRBJ2-1; no firm D call. V gave up 4 bases and J gave up 4 bases, with 11 bases separating them. The CDR3 is 13 residues long. Germline CDR1 is SQVTM and CDR2 is ANQGSEA. CDR3 sequence (DNA): TGCAGCGTTGGTGAGGTGAGATACAATGAGCAGTTCTTC. Its protein is CSVGEVRYNEQFF.

The gene calls are TRBV15 and TRBJ2-7; TRBD1 aligns across 8 bases. The CDR3 consists of 15 residues. Germline V gene data show CDR1 as LNHNV and CDR2 as YYDKDF (reference sequence). Trimming at V came to 5 bases and at J to 7 bases, leaving 13 bases not matched to a gene. CDR3 nucleotide sequence: TGTGCCACCAGCCCCCGGAAGACAGGGGCTGGAGAGCAGTACTTC. Its protein product is CATSPRKTGAGEQYF.

This sequence joins TRBV5-1 and TRBJ1-1, with 8 bases that match TRBD1. After removal of 4 bases from V and 1 base from J, the junction contained 6 bases not matched to a gene. Germline V lookup: CDR1 SGHRS, CDR2 YFSETQ. The CDR3 extends over 15 amino acids. CDR3 bases: TGCGCCAGCAGCCCGCGACAGGGGACGAACACTGAAGCTTTCTTT. Amino acid sequence: CASSPRQGTNTEAFF.

The chain couples TRBV2 to TRBJ1-1; D not certain. The CDR3 is made up of 13 amino acids. V was pared by 6 bases and J by 2 bases, with 10 bases between. Germline-derived CDR1 and CDR2 are SNHLY and FYNNEI. This CDR3 is CASRTGRNTEAFF. CDR3 coding DNA: TGTGCCAGCAGGACGGGGAGAAACACTGAAGCTTTCTTT.

As DNA, the CDR3 is TGTGCCAGCTCACCACAGGGGCACCCTAGCAATCAGCCCCAGCATTTT. Translating it yields CASSPQGHPSNQPQHF. The chain couples TRBV18 to TRBJ1-5; tentatively, D is TRBD1 (5 bases). The germline V and J ends were trimmed by 1 base and 0 bases, with 10 bases remaining between them. The CDR3 has 16 residues. Germline assignment: CDR1 KGHSH and CDR2 LQKENI.